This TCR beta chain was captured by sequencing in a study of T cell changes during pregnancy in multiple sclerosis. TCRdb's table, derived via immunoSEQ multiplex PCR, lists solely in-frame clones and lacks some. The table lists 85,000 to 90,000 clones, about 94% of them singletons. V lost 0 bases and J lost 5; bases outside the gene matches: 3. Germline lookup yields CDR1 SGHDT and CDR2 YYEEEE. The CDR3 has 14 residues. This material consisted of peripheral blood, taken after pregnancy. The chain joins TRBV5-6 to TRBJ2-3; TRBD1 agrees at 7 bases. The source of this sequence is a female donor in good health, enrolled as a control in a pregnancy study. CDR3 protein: CASSLGGGIDTQYF. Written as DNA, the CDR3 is TGTGCCAGCAGCTTGGGAGGGGGCATAGATACGCAGTATTTT. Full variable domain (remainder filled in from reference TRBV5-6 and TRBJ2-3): DAGVTQSPTHLIKTRGQQVTLRCSPKSGHDTVSWYQQALGQGPQFIFQYYEEEERQRGNFPDRFSGHQFPNYSSELNVNALLLGDSALYLCASSLGGGIDTQYFGPGTRLTVL.